The present entry profiles one TCR beta chain with its context. Germline V lookup: CDR1 KGHDR, CDR2 SFDVKD. This CDR3 has 16 amino acids. V gave up 4 bases and J gave up 10 bases; unmatched junction bases: 13. Assay: immunoSEQ multiplex PCR; the TCRdb copy retains only in-frame clones and omits some. The repertoire consists of 230,000 or so clones, with roughly 79% occurring once and the leading ten covering 7.5% to 8%. These data originate in a study of blood T cell repertoires in COVID-19. Study overall: Sample material is recorded as cDNA or gDNA derived from T cells, B-cell-depleted T cells, or PBMCs.

Seattle's cohort entered during active infection and was followed longitudinally. Sequenced: peripheral blood. The clonotype comes from a woman older than 75 with COVID-19, enrolled during active disease. The chain uses TRBV24-1 and TRBJ2-1, with 9 positions matching TRBD2. The CDR3 spells CATSEAGLAGEVEQFF. CDR3 in DNA: TGTGCCACCAGTGAGGCGGGACTAGCCGGGGAGGTAGAGCAGTTCTTC.